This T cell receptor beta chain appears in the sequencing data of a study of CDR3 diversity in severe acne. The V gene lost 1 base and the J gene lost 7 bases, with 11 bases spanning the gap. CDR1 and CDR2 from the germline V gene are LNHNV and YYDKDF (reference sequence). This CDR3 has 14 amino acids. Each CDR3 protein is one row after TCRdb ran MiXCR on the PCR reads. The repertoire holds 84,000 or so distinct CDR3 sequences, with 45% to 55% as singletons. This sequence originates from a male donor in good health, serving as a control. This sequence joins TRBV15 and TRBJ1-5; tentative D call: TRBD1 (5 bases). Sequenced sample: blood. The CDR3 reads CATSRGGEGQPQHF. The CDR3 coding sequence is TGTGCCACCAGCAGAGGGGGGGAGGGACAGCCCCAGCATTTT.